This T cell receptor beta chain stems from a study of cytomegalovirus exposure and HLA in healthy donors. Primers included in the PCR were 60 Vbeta and 13 Jbeta primers. Sequenced by immunoSEQ multiplex PCR; TCRdb stores in-frame clones only, minus some. This sample yields roughly 98,000 clones, of which about 81% are seen a single time; approximately 9.9% belongs to the top ten. CDR1 and CDR2 (germline): SGDLS, YYNGEE. CDR3 length: 16 residues. V lost 0 bases to trimming and J lost 5 bases; unmatched junction nucleotides: 8. The sample taken for sequencing was PBMCs. This rearrangement joins TRBV9 to TRBJ2-3, with 8 bases that match TRBD2. The sequence came from a young man in good health and CMV-seropositive. CDR3 DNA sequence: TGTGCCAGCAGCGTAGACCCGGGACTAGGGAGAGATACGCAGTATTTT. Protein: CASSVDPGLGRDTQYF.